This TCR beta chain was sequenced for a study of regulatory T cells in long-lasting Graves disease. For TCR beta, libraries came from iRepertoire HTBI primers and Arm-PCR of CDR3 regions. TCRdb independently ran MiXCR on the multiplex PCR reads; one entry per CDR3 protein. The sample holds almost 450,000 distinct CDR3 sequences; roughly 17% are singletons and the top ten take approximately 12%. This clonotype was observed many times. As for time point: newly diagnosed GD, antithyroid drugs for less than 3 months. Generation of the TCR library employed RNA extracted from PBMCs. The same data also contributed to another study, on T cells in Graves' hyperthyroidism and ophthalmopathy.

The source material was peripheral blood mononuclear cells (PBMCs), sampled at new diagnosis, from a patient treated with antithyroid drugs. The receptor comes from a woman in her 30s with Graves disease.

CDR3 amino acids: CASSLRSSTEAFF. The CDR3 nucleotides read TGTGCCAGCAGCTTAAGGTCGAGCACTGAAGCTTTCTTT. The rearrangement joins TRBV7-8 to TRBJ1-1; D call uncertain. Germline V gene sequence: CDR1 SGHVS, CDR2 FQNEAQ. Trimming removed 2 bases from V and 4 bases from J, with 8 bases in between. The CDR3 spans 13 residues.